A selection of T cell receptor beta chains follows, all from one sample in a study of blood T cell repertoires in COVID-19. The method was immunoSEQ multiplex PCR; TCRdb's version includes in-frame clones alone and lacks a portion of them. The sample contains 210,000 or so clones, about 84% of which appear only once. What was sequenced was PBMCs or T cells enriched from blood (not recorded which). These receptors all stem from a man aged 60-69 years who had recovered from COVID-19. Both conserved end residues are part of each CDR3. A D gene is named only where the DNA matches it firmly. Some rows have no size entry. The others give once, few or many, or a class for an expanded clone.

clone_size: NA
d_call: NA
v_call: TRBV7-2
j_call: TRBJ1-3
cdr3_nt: TGTGCCAGCAGCTTTGGTTCTAGCTCTGGAAACACCATATATTTT
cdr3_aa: CASSFGSSSGNTIYF

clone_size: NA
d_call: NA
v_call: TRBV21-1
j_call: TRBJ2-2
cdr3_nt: TGTGCCAGCAGCAAAGCCCGGGAGAGCGCGAACACCGGGGAGCTGTTTTTT
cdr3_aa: CASSKARESANTGELFF

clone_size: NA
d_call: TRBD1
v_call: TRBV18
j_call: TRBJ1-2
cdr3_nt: TGTGCCAGCTCACCTGCCGGGACAGAGTTGGATGGCTACACCTTC
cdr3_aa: CASSPAGTELDGYTF

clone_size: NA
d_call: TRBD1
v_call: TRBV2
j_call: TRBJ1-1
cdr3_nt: TGTGCCAGCAGTGAATGGGGGGACAGTAAGAACACTGAAGCTTTCTTT
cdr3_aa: CASSEWGDSKNTEAFF

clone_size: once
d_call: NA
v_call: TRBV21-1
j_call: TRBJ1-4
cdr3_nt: TGTGCCAGCAGCAAAGGAGGGAGGAGGGCGGGCGAAAAACTGTTTTTT
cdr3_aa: CASSKGGRRAGEKLFF

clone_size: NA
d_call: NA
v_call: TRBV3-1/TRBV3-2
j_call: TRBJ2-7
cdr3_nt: TGTGCCAGCAGCCTGGCCGGGGTACGCGAGCAGTACTTC
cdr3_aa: CASSLAGVREQYF

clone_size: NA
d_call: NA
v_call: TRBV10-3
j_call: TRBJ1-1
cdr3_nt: TGTGCCATCAAGGCGGATGTGAACACTGAAGCTTTCTTT
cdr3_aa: CAIKADVNTEAFF

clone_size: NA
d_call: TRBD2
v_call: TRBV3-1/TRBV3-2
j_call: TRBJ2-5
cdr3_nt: TGTGCCAGCAGCCAGCTAGCGGGGGTTTCACAAGAGACCCAGTACTTC
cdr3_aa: CASSQLAGVSQETQYF

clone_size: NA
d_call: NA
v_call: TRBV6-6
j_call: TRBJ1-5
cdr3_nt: TGTGCCAGCAGTTACCTGCAGGGAAGCAATCAGCCCCAGCATTTT
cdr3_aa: CASSYLQGSNQPQHF

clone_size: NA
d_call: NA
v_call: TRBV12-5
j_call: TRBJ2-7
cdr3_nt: TGTGCTAGTGGTTTGGTAGTGGACAGCGAGCAGTACTTC
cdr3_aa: CASGLVVDSEQYF

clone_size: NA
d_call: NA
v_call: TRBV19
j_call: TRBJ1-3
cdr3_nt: TGTGCCAGTAGTAACAGAAACTCTGGAAACACCATATATTTT
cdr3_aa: CASSNRNSGNTIYF

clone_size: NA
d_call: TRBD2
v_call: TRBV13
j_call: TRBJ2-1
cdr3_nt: TGTGCCAGCAGCCGGGGACTAGCGGGGGTGTTGTATCAGTTCTTC
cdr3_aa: CASSRGLAGVLYQFF

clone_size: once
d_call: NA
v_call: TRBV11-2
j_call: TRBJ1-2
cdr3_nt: TGTGCCAGCAGCGGACAGCACTATGGCTACACCTTC
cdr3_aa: CASSGQHYGYTF

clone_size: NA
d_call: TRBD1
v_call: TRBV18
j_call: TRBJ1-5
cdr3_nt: TGTGCCAGCTCACTGGGACAGGGCGGTCAGCCCCAGCATTTT
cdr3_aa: CASSLGQGGQPQHF

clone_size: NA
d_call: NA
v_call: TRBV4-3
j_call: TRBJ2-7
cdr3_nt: TGCGCCAGCAGCCAAGCTTCAACAGGAATTTACGAGCAGTACTTC
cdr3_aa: CASSQASTGIYEQYF

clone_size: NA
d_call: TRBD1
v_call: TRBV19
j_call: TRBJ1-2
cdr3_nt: TGTGCCAGTAGTCAGGGACAGGGCAACTATGGCTACACCTTC
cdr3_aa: CASSQGQGNYGYTF

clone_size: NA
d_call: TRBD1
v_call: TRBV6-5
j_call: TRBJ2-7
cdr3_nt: TGTGCCAGCAGCCGTGACTGGACAGGGGTCTACGAGCAGTACTTC
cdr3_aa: CASSRDWTGVYEQYF

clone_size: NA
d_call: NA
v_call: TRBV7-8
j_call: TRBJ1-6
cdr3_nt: TGTGCCAGCAGCTCACCGACAGTTAATAATTCACCCCTCCACTTT
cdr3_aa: CASSSPTVNNSPLHF

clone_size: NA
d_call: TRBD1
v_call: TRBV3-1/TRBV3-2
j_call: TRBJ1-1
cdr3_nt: TGTGCCAGCAGCCCTGACAGGGTGGTGGCTTTCTTT
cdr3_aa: CASSPDRVVAFF

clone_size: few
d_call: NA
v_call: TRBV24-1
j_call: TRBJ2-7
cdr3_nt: TGTGCCACCAGTGATTTGGCCAGGCACTCCTACGAGCAGTACTTC
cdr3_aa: CATSDLARHSYEQYF

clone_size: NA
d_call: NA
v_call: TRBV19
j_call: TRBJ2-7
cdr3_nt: TGTGCCAGTAGTATCTCCTCCGTCGGGAACGAGCAGTACTTC
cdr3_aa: CASSISSVGNEQYF

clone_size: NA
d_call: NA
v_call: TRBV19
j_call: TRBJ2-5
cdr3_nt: TGTGCCAGTCGGGACGGAGGGGGCGTGGGAGAGACCCAGTACTTC
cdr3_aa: CASRDGGGVGETQYF

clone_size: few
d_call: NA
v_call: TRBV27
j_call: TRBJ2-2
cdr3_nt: TGTGCCAGCAGTTTCGGTGGCGGGGAGCTGTTTTTT
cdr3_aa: CASSFGGGELFF

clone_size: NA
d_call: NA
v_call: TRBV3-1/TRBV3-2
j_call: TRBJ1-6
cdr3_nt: TGTGCCAGCAGCCAAGGAGGAGGCAATTCACCCCTCCACTTT
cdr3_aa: CASSQGGGNSPLHF

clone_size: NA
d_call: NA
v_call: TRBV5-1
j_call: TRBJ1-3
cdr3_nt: TGCGCCAGCAGCTCGGGCGGGGTGAGCTCTGGAAACACCATATATTTT
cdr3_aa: CASSSGGVSSGNTIYF

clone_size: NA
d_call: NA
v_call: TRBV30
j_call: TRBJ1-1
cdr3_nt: TGTGCCTGGAGTAACGCCCTCGAGACTGAAGCTTTCTTT
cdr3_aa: CAWSNALETEAFF

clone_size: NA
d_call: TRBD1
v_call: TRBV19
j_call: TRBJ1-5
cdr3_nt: TGTGCCACCAGCCGGGACAGGAGTGAAATTGGGCCCCAGCATTTT
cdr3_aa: CATSRDRSEIGPQHF

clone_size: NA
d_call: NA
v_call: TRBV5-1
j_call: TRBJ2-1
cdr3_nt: TGCGCCAGCAGCTTGCGTTCGGGTCCCGAGCAGTTCTTC
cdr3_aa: CASSLRSGPEQFF

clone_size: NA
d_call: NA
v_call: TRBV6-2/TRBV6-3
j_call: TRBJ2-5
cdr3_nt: TGTGCCAGCAGTGGACTCGAATCGGGGACCCAGTACTTC
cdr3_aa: CASSGLESGTQYF

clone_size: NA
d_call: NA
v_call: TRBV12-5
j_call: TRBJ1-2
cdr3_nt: TGTGCTAGTGCCCTAGACAGGATCTATGGCTACACCTTC
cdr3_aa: CASALDRIYGYTF

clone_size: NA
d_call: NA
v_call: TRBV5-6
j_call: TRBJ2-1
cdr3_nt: TGTGCCAGCAGCCGCCCGGAGGGGTACGTTGAGCAGTTCTTC
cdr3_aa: CASSRPEGYVEQFF

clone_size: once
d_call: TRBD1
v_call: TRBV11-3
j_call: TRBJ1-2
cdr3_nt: TGTGCCAGCAGCAAGACAGGGGAGTACTACACCTTC
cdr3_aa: CASSKTGEYYTF

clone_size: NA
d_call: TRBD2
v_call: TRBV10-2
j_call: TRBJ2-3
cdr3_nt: TGCGCCAGCAGTGTAACTAGCGGTAGCACAGATACGCAGTATTTT
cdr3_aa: CASSVTSGSTDTQYF

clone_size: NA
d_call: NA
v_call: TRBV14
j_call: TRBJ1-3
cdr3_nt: TGTGCCAGCAGCCAAGACAGGTACTCTGGAAACACCATATATTTT
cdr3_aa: CASSQDRYSGNTIYF

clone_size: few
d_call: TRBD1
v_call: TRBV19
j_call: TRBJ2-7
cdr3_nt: TGTGCCAGTAGTATTGGGACAGGGGACCTCTACGAGCAGTACTTC
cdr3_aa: CASSIGTGDLYEQYF

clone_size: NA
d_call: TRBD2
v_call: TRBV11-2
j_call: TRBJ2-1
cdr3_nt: TGTGCCGCCCGCGGGGGTGGCTCCTACAATGAGCAGTTCTTC
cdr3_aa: CAARGGGSYNEQFF

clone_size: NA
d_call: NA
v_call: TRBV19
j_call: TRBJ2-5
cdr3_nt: TGTGCCAGTAGTACGGACAGTCAAGAGACCCAGTACTTC
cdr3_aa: CASSTDSQETQYF

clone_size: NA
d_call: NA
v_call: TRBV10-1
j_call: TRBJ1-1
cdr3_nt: TGCGCCAGCACTTCGGACAGTAACACTGAAGCTTTCTTT
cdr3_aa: CASTSDSNTEAFF

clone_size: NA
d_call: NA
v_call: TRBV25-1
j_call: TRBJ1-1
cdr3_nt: TGTGCCAGCAGTAAATGGGGGGGGAGTCGTGAAGCTTTCTTT
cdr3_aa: CASSKWGGSREAFF

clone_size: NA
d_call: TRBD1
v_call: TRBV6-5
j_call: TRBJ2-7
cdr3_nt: TGTGCCAGCAGTTACTCAGGGACAGGGATTTACGAGCAGTACTTC
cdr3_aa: CASSYSGTGIYEQYF

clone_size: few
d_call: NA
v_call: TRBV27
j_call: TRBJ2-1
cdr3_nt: TGTGCCAGCAGTTTTTCCGGGACAAACTCCTACAATGAGCAGTTCTTC
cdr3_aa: CASSFSGTNSYNEQFF

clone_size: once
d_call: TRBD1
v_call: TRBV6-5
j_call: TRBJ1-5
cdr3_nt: TGTGCCAGCAGCCAAGGACAGGGAGGGCAGCCCCAGCATTTT
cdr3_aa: CASSQGQGGQPQHF

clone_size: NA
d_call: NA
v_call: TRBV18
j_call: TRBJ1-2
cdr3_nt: TGTGCCAGCTCACTAATGGAGAACTATGGCTACACCTTC
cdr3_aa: CASSLMENYGYTF

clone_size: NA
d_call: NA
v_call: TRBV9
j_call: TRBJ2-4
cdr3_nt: TGTGCCAGCAGCCTCGGGCGGGGCCTAGCCAAAAACATTCAGTACTTC
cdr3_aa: CASSLGRGLAKNIQYF

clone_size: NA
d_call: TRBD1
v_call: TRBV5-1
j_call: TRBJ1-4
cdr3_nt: TGCGCCAGCAGTAGGGGGCAGAATAATGAAAAACTGTTTTTT
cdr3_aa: CASSRGQNNEKLFF

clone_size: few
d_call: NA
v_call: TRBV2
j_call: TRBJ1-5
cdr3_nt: TGTGCCAGCAGTGATCCCCCCAGGGCGATGGATAGCAATCAGCCCCAGCATTTT
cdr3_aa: CASSDPPRAMDSNQPQHF

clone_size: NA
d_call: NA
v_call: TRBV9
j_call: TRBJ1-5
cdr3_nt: TGTGCCAGCAGCGTAGGACAGGAGAATCAGCCCCAGCATTTT
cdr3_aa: CASSVGQENQPQHF

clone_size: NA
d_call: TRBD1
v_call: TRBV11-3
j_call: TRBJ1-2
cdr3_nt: TGTGCCAGCAGCATCGACAGGGGAGGAGGCTACACCTTC
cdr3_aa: CASSIDRGGGYTF

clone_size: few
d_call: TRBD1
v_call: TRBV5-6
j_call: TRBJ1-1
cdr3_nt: TGTGCCAGCAGACAGGGGCGCACTGAAGCTTTCTTT
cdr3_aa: CASRQGRTEAFF

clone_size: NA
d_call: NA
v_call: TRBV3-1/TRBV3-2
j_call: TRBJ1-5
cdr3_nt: TGTGCCAGCAGCCAAGATCCCGCACAACAACAGCATTTT
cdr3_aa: CASSQDPAQQQHF